This TCR beta chain was sequenced during a study of graft-versus-host responses after intestinal transplantation. V shed 5 bases and J shed 7 bases, with 21 bases lying between them. CDR3 size: 15 residues. Germline-derived CDR1 and CDR2 are MNHEY and SMNVEV (reference sequence). Of note for this clone: Its antigen is still unknown.

The repertoire was sequenced with immunoSEQ multiplex PCR; TCRdb's copy has only in-frame clones and lacks some. The repertoire consists of fewer than 85,000 clones, with roughly nine tenths occurring once and the leading ten covering 2.5%. This chain links TRBV27 with TRBJ2-7; weak D call: TRBD2 (5 bases). The receptor was isolated from a human donor who received an intestinal transplant. The sequencing here drew on unstimulated CD8+ T cells sorted from spleen or lymph node cells, taken before intestinal transplant. CDR3 nucleotide sequence: TGTGCCAGCAGTCCCGCTTTACTAGGCCTTGGGGAGCAGTACTTC. It translates to CASSPALLGLGEQYF.